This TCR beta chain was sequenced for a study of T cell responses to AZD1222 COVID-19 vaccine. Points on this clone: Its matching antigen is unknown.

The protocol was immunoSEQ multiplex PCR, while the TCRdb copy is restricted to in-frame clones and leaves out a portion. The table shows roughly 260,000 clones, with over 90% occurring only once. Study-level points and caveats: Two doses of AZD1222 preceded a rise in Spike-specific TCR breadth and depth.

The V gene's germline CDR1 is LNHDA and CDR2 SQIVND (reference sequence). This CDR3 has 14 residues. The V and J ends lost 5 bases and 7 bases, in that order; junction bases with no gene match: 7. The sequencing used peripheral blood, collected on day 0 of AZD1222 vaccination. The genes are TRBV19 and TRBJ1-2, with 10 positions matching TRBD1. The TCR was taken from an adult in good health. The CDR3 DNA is TGTGCCAGTAGTCTCCGGGACAGGGGAAGTGGCTACACCTTC. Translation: CASSLRDRGSGYTF.